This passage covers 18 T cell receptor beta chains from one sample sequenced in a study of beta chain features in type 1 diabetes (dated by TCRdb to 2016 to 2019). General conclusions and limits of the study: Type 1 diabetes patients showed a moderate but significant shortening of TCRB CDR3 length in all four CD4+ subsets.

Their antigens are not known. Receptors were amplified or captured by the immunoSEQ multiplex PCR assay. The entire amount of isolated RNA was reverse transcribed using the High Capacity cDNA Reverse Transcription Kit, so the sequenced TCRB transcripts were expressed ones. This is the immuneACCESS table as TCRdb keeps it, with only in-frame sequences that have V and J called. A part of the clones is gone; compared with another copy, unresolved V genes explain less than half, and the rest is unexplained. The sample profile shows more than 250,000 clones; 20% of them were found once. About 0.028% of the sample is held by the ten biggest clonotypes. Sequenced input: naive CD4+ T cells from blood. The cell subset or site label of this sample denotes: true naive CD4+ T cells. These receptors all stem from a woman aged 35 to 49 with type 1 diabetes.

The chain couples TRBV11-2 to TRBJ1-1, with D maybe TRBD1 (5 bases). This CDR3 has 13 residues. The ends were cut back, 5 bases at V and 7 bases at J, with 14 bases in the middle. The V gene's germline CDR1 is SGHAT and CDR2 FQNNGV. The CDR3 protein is CASSVLSGIEAFF. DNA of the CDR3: TGTGCCAGCAGCGTATTATCAGGGATTGAAGCTTTCTTT.

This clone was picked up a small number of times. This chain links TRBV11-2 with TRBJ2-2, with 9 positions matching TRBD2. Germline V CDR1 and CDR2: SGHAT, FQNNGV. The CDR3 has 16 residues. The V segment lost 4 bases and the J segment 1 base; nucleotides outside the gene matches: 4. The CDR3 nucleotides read TGTGCCAGCAGCTACTTTAGCGGGGGGAACACCGGGGAGCTGTTTTTT. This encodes CASSYFSGGNTGELFF.

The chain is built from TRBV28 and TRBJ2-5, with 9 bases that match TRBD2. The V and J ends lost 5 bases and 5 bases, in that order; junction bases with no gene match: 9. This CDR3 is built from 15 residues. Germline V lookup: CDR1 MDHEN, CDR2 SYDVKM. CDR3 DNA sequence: TGTGCCAGCAGTCCTCTGGGCGGGGGGGAGGAGACCCAGTACTTC. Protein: CASSPLGGGEETQYF.

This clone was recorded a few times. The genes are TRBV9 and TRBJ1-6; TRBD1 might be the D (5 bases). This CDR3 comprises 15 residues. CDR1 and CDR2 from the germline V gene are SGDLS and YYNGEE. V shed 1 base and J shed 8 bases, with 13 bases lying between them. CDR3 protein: CASSVRGDSDSPLHF. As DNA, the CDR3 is TGTGCCAGCAGCGTACGGGGGGACTCTGATTCACCCCTCCACTTT.

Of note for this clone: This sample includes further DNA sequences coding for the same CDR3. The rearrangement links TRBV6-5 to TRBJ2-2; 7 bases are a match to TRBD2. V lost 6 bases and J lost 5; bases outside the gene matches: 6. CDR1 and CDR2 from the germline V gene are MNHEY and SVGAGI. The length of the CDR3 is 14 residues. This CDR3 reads CASSGQGGTGELFF. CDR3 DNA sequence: TGTGCCAGCAGCGGGCAGGGAGGGACCGGGGAGCTGTTTTTT.

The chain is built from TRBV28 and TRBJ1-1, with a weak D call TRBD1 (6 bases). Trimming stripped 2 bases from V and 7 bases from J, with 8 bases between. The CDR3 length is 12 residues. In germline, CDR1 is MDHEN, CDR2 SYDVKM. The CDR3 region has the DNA TGTGCCAGCAGTTTAAGGACAGATGAAGCTTTCTTT. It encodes CASSLRTDEAFF.

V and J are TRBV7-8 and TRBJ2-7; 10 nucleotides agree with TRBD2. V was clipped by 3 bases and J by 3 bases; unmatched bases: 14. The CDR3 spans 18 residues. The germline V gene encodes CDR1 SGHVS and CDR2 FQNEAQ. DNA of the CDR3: TGTGCCAGCAGCTTCCTAGCGGGGGTCGGGGACAGACTCTACGAGCAGTACTTC. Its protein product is CASSFLAGVGDRLYEQYF.

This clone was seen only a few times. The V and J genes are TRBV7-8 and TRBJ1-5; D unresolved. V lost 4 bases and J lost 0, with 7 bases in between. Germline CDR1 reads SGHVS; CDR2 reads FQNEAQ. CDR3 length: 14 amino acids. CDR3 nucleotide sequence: TGTGCCAGCAGCTCCCGGGATAGCAATCAGCCCCAGCATTTT. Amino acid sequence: CASSSRDSNQPQHF.

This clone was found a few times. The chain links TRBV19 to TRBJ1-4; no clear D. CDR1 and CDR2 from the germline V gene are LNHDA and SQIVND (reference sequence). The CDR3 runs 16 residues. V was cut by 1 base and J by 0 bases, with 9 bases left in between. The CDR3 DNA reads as TGTGCCAGTAGTATAGTCCGCTCAGCAACTAATGAAAAACTGTTTTTT. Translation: CASSIVRSATNEKLFF.

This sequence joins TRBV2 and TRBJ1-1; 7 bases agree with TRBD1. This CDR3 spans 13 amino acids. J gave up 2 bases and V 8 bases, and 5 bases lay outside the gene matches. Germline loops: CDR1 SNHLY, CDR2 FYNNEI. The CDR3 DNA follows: TGTGCCAGCGCTCGGACAGGCAACACTGAAGCTTTCTTT. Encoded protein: CASARTGNTEAFF. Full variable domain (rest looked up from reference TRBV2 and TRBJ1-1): EPEVTQTPSHQVTQMGQEVILRCVPISNHLYFYWYRQILGQKVEFLVSFYNNEISEKSEIFDDQFSVERPDGSNFTLKIRSTKLEDSAMYFCASARTGNTEAFFGQGTRLTVV.

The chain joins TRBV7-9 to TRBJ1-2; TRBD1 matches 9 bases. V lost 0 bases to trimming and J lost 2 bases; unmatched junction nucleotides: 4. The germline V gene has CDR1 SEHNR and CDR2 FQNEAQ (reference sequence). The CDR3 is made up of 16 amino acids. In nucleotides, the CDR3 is TGTGCCAGCAGCTTAGCGGCGACAGGGGGAAACTATGGCTACACCTTC. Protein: CASSLAATGGNYGYTF.

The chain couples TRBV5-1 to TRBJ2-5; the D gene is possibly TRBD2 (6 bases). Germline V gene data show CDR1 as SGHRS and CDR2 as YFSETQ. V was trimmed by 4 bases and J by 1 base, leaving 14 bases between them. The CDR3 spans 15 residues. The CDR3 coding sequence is TGCGCCAGCAGCCCGTCCGGGGAGGTCCAAGAGACCCAGTACTTC. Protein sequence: CASSPSGEVQETQYF.

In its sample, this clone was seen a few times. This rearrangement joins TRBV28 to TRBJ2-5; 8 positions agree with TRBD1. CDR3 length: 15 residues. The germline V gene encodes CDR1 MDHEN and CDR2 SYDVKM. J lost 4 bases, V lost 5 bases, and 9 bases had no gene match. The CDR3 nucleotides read TGTGCCAGCAGTCGATGGCAGGGGGCTGTAGAGACCCAGTACTTC. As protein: CASSRWQGAVETQYF.

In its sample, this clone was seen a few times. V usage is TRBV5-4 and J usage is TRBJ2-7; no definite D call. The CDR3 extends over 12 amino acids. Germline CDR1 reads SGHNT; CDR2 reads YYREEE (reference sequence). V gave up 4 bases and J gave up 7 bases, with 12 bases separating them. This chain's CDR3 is CASSPLSGEQYF. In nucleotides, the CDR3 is TGTGCCAGCAGCCCTCTATCCGGGGAGCAGTACTTC.

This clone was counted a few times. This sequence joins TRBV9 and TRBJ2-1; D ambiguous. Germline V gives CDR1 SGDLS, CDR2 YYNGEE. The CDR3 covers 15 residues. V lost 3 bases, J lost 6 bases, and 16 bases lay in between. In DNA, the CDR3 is TGTGCCAGCAGCGGACGTACGAGGTGGAGCAATGAGCAGTTCTTC. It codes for CASSGRTRWSNEQFF. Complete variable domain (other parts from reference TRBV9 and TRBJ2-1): DSGVTQTPKHLITATGQRVTLRCSPRSGDLSVYWYQQSLDQGLQFLIQYYNGEERAKGNILERFSAQQFPDLHSELNLSSLELGDSALYFCASSGRTRWSNEQFFGPGTRLTVL.

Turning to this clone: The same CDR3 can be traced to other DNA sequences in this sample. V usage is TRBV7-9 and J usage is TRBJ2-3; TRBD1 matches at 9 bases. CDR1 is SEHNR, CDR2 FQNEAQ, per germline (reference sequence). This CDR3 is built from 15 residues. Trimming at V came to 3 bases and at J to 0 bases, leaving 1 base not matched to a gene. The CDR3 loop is CASSFGTGSTDTQYF. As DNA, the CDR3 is TGTGCCAGCAGCTTCGGGACAGGGAGCACAGATACGCAGTATTTT.

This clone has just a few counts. As DNA, the CDR3 is TGTGCCTGGAGTGTGGGAGGGTCAGAGACCCAGTACTTC. Protein product: CAWSVGGSETQYF. This chain joins TRBV30 and TRBJ2-5, with TRBD2 matching 7 bases. This CDR3 is 13 amino acids long. After removal of 0 bases from V and 4 bases from J, the junction contained 2 bases not matched to a gene. Germline CDR1 reads GTSNPN; CDR2 reads SVGIG (reference sequence).

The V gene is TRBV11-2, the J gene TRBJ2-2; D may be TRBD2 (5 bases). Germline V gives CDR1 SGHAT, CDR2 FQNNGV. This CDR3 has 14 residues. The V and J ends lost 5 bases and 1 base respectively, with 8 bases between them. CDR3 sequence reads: CASSLLGNTGELFF. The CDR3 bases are TGTGCCAGCAGCCTACTAGGGAACACCGGGGAGCTGTTTTTT.